The 20 T cell receptor beta chains presented below share a single source sample, sequenced in a study of control samples from healthy donors and cancer patients. Clones were sequenced by immunoSEQ multiplex PCR, and TCRdb holds only the in-frame ones, with some missing. The table has 150,000 or so clones, roughly 92% seen once. Input material: blood. All receptors derive from a man between 18 and 29 years old in good health.

As regards this clone: Within the sample, other DNA sequences also encode this same CDR3. The rearrangement joins TRBV18 to TRBJ2-7; D not certain. The CDR3 runs 11 residues. V lost 5 bases to trimming and J lost 0 bases, with 2 bases between them. Germline assignment: CDR1 KGHSH and CDR2 LQKENI. The CDR3 here is CASSSSYEQYF. CDR3 sequence (DNA): TGTGCCAGCTCAAGCTCCTACGAGCAGTACTTC.

CDR3 sequence: CASKLLAGGESSYNEQFF. The CDR3 nucleotides are TGTGCCAGCAAACTACTAGCGGGGGGGGAAAGCTCCTACAATGAGCAGTTCTTC. The V call is TRBV11-2, the J call TRBJ2-1, with 13 bases aligning to TRBD2. The junction had 9 bases not matched to a gene; V was cut back by 7 bases and J by 0 bases. CDR3 length equals 18 residues. Germline lookup yields CDR1 SGHAT and CDR2 FQNNGV.

The V and J genes are TRBV29-1 and TRBJ1-3; D is uncertain. Germline V CDR1 and CDR2: SQVTM, ANQGSEA. The CDR3 is 14 residues long. Trimming left V 4 bases short and J 0 bases short, with 10 bases between. The CDR3 sequence: CSVAYWDSGNTIYF. The CDR3 DNA is TGCAGCGTTGCCTACTGGGACTCTGGAAACACCATATATTTT. The full variable domain, its missing parts supplied by reference TRBV29-1 and TRBJ1-3, is SAVISQKPSRDICQRGTSLTIQCQVDSQVTMMFWYRQQPGQSLTLIATANQGSEATYESGFVIDKFPISRPNLTFSTLTVSNMSPEDSSIYLCSVAYWDSGNTIYFGEGSWLTVV.

This clone was seen a few times. The V call is TRBV4-2, the J call TRBJ1-1, with D unresolved. The CDR3 is made up of 13 amino acids. Trimming pared 4 bases from V and 1 base from J, leaving 7 bases between. From germline, CDR1 is LGHNA and CDR2 YNFKEQ. In nucleotides, the CDR3 is TGTGCCAGCAGCCTGGAGGAGAACACTGAAGCTTTCTTT. Its protein product is CASSLEENTEAFF.

V usage is TRBV19 and J usage is TRBJ2-5; 10 bases agree with TRBD1. Germline CDR1 LNHDA, CDR2 SQIVND (reference sequence). The CDR3 is 15 amino acids. V was pared by 4 bases and J by 5 bases, with 7 bases of the junction left unmatched. The CDR3 reads CASSTTGGLGETQYF. The CDR3 nucleotides are TGTGCCAGTAGTACGACAGGGGGCCTTGGGGAGACCCAGTACTTC.

The CDR3 nucleotides read TGTGCCAGCAGCTTTATTAGCGGGGGGGGAGATACGCAGTATTTT. Translating gives CASSFISGGGDTQYF. This sequence joins TRBV5-4 and TRBJ2-3, with 11 positions matching TRBD2. This CDR3 has 15 residues. The ends lost 2 bases at V and 5 bases at J; junction bases unmatched: 4. Germline V CDR1 and CDR2: SGHNT, YYREEE (reference sequence).

The rearrangement uses TRBV5-6 and TRBJ2-5, with TRBD2 matching over 8 bases. With V trimmed by 6 bases and J by 5 bases, 9 bases remained unmatched. The CDR3 runs 14 residues. Per germline, CDR1 SGHDT and CDR2 YYEEEE. The CDR3 sequence is CASTPGGDRETQYF. The CDR3, as DNA: TGTGCCAGCACCCCCGGGGGGGACCGTGAGACCCAGTACTTC. Supplemented by reference TRBV5-6 and TRBJ2-5, the full variable domain reads DAGVTQSPTHLIKTRGQQVTLRCSPKSGHDTVSWYQQALGQGPQFIFQYYEEEERQRGNFPDRFSGHQFPNYSSELNVNALLLGDSALYLCASTPGGDRETQYFGPGTRLLVL.

V and J are TRBV15 and TRBJ1-5, with a tentative D call TRBD1 (6 bases). The ends were cut back, 0 bases at V and 5 bases at J, with 11 bases in the middle. This CDR3 comprises 15 residues. Germline V CDR1 and CDR2: LNHNV, YYDKDF (reference sequence). This CDR3 is CATSRDERGDQPQHF. The CDR3 DNA sequence: TGTGCCACCAGCAGAGATGAAAGGGGGGATCAGCCCCAGCATTTT.

The V gene is TRBV3-1 (or the pseudogene TRBV3-2), the J gene TRBJ2-5; D is unclear. The CDR3 length is 12 residues. CDR1 and CDR2 from the germline V gene are LGHDT and YNNKEL (reference sequence). V lost 3 bases and J 4 bases, leaving 6 bases between the germline ends. The CDR3 DNA sequence: TGTGCCAGCAGCCATGCTGGAGAGACCCAGTACTTC. Amino acids: CASSHAGETQYF.

The chain has TRBV11-3 and TRBJ1-5; no reliable D call. The V end lost 4 bases, the J end lost 3 bases, and 10 bases lay between the germline ends. Germline assignment: CDR1 SGHNT and CDR2 YENEEA. This CDR3 comprises 14 residues. CDR3 nucleotide sequence: TGTGCCAGCAGCTCCCCACGCGTCAATCAGCCCCAGCATTTT. Protein product: CASSSPRVNQPQHF. Together with reference TRBV11-3 and TRBJ1-5, the CDR3 gives the full variable domain: EAGVVQSPRYKIIEKKQPVAFWCNPISGHNTLYWYLQNLGQGPELLIRYENEEAVDDSQLPKDRFSAERLKGVDSTLKIQPAELGDSAVYLCASSSPRVNQPQHFGDGTRLSIL.

This sequence joins TRBV18 and TRBJ1-4; TRBD1 aligns across 7 bases. The trim removed 3 bases at V and 10 bases at J, leaving 14 bases unmatched. The CDR3 contains 16 residues. The germline gives CDR1 KGHSH, CDR2 LQKENI. DNA for the CDR3: TGTGCCAGCTCACCGAGAGCGACAGGGTCCGAGAGAAAACTGTTTTTT. It is translated as CASSPRATGSERKLFF.

V gene TRBV6-2 or TRBV6-3 combines with J gene TRBJ2-3; D may match TRBD1 or TRBD2 (6 bases each). Germline V gives CDR1 MNHEY, CDR2 SVGEGT. The CDR3 totals 16 residues. V lost 5 bases, J lost 8 bases, and 23 bases lay in between. This chain's CDR3 is CASSTGGHGRLVTQYF. Here the CDR3 DNA reads TGTGCCAGCAGTACCGGGGGCCACGGTCGGCTCGTTACGCAGTATTTT.

The J gene is TRBJ2-3, the V gene TRBV3-1 (or the pseudogene TRBV3-2); D may be TRBD1 (6 bases). The germline V gene has CDR1 LGHDT and CDR2 YNNKEL (reference sequence). CDR3 length equals 16 residues. V dropped 4 bases and J dropped 1 base, with 15 bases sitting between them. In DNA form, the CDR3 reads TGTGCCAGCAGCCCTTCCGGGACACCACGCACAGATACGCAGTATTTT. Its protein is CASSPSGTPRTDTQYF.

The chain employs TRBV19 and TRBJ2-3, with D possibly matching TRBD2 (5 bases). From germline, CDR1 is LNHDA and CDR2 SQIVND (reference sequence). V was clipped by 3 bases and J by 3 bases, with 13 bases between them. The CDR3 spans 15 residues. The CDR3 nucleotides read TGTGCCAGTAGTATGGTCCGTGGGGAGACAGATACGCAGTATTTT. Translating it yields CASSMVRGETDTQYF.

CDR3 amino acids: CASSPPDMGGEKLFF. CDR3 bases: TGTGCCAGCTCACCACCGGACATGGGAGGTGAAAAACTGTTTTTT. This chain connects TRBV18 to TRBJ1-4; D might be TRBD1 (5 bases). The germline V gene encodes CDR1 KGHSH and CDR2 LQKENI. This CDR3 is built from 15 residues. V lost 0 bases and J 7 bases, leaving 12 bases between the germline ends.

This chain joins TRBV7-2 and TRBJ2-3, with TRBD2 identical over 8 bases. The CDR3 spans 17 residues. The germline CDR1 and CDR2 sequences are SGHTA and FQGNSA. The J segment lost 4 bases and the V segment lost 2 bases, leaving 11 bases of the junction unmatched. CDR3 nucleotides: TGTGCCAGCAGCTTAAAGGCAAGGACTAGCCATCCAGATACGCAGTATTTT. Protein product: CASSLKARTSHPDTQYF.

This clone was observed a single time. The genes are TRBV10-1 and TRBJ1-5; D is unclear. The V gene's germline CDR1 is WNHNN and CDR2 SYGVQD (reference sequence). Trimming took 5 bases from V and 5 from J, leaving 10 bases between them. The CDR3 extends over 13 amino acids. In nucleotides, the CDR3 is TGCGCCAGCAGTATAGACCGCTATCAGCCCCAGCATTTT. Protein product: CASSIDRYQPQHF.

J is TRBJ1-2 and V is TRBV7-5. TRBV7-5 is deemed a pseudogene. This CDR3 spans 14 amino acids. The chain's CDR3 is CVRSLAVANYGYTF. CDR3 bases: TGTGTCAGAAGCTTAGCGGTGGCGAACTATGGCTACACCTTC.

The V and J genes are TRBV10-1 and TRBJ2-5, with TRBD2 matching over 9 bases. J was trimmed by 1 base and V by 3 bases; bases with no gene match: 3. Per the germline V gene, CDR1 is WNHNN and CDR2 is SYGVQD (reference sequence). This CDR3 region has 15 residues. The CDR3 bases are TGCGCCAGCAGTGAAGCACTAGCGGGCCAAGAGACCCAGTACTTC. Its protein is CASSEALAGQETQYF.

The rearrangement joins TRBV5-1 to TRBJ2-7, with D possibly being TRBD1 (5 bases). The CDR3 runs 12 residues. V was clipped by 0 bases and J by 7 bases, with 8 bases between them. Germline loops: CDR1 SGHRS, CDR2 YFSETQ. CDR3 bases: TGCGCCAGCAGCTTGGAAGGACATGAGCAGTACTTC. It encodes CASSLEGHEQYF.